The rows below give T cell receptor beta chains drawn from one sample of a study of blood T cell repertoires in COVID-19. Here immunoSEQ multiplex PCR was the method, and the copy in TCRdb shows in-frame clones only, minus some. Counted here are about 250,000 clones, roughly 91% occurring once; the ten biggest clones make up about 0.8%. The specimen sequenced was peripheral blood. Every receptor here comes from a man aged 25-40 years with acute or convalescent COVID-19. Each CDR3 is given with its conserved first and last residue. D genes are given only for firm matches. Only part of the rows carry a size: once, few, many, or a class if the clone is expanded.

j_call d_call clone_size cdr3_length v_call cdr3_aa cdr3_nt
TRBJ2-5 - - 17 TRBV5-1 CASSLVRGGQVKETQYF TGCGCCAGCAGCTTGGTCAGGGGTGGGCAGGTAAAAGAGACCCAGTACTTC
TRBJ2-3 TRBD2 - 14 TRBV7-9 CASSGLAGGDTQYF TGTGCCAGCAGCGGACTAGCGGGGGGAGATACGCAGTATTTT
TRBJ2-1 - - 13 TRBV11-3 CASSSGNYNEQFF TGTGCCAGCAGCTCCGGGAACTACAATGAGCAGTTCTTC
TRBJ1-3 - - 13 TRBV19 CASISGSGNTIYF TGTGCCAGTATATCCGGCTCTGGAAACACCATATATTTT
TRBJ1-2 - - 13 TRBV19 CASSITADYGYTF TGTGCCAGTAGTATTACAGCGGACTATGGCTACACCTTC
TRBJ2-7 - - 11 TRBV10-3 CAISDIYEQYF TGTGCCATCAGTGACATCTACGAGCAGTACTTC
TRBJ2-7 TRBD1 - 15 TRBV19 CASTGQNQGRSEQYF TGTGCCAGTACGGGACAGAATCAAGGGCGATCCGAGCAGTACTTC
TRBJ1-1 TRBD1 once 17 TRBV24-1 CATSDDRWTGSGTEAFF TGTGCCACCAGTGATGATCGATGGACAGGGAGCGGCACTGAAGCTTTCTTT
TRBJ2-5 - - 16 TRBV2 CASSKKGATSEETQYF TGTGCCAGCAGTAAAAAGGGGGCGACTAGCGAAGAGACCCAGTACTTC
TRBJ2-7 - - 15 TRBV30 CAHGPNGGVSYEQYF TGTGCTCATGGACCCAACGGGGGAGTATCCTACGAGCAGTACTTC
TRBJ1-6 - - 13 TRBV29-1 CSVKEGGNSPLHF TGCAGCGTTAAAGAGGGGGGGAATTCACCCCTCCACTTT
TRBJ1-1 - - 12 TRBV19 CASSMAKLGAFF TGTGCCAGTAGTATGGCGAAACTCGGGGCTTTCTTT
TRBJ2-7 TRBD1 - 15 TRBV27 CASRWTGGSSYEQYF TGTGCCAGCAGGTGGACAGGGGGTTCCTCCTACGAGCAGTACTTC
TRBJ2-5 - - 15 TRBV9 CASSVSSAYQETQYF TGTGCCAGCAGCGTCTCTAGCGCGTACCAAGAGACCCAGTACTTC
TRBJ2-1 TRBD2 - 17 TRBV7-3 CASRFRTSSGGYNEQFF TGTGCCAGCAGGTTTCGAACTTCTAGCGGGGGATACAATGAGCAGTTCTTC
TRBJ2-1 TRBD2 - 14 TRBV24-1 CATSAGGSYNEQFF TGTGCCACCAGTGCGGGGGGCTCCTACAATGAGCAGTTCTTC
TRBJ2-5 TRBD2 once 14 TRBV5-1 CASSLLAGVETQYF TGCGCCAGCTCCTTGCTAGCGGGGGTGGAGACCCAGTACTTC
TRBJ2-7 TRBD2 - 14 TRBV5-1 CASSSIGGVYEQYF TGCGCCAGCAGCTCCATTGGGGGGGTGTACGAGCAGTACTTC
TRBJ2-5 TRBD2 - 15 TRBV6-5 CASSYRTRRGETQYF TGTGCCAGCAGTTACCGGACTAGGAGGGGAGAGACCCAGTACTTC
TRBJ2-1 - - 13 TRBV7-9 CASSLIAAGEQFF TGTGCCAGCAGCTTAATAGCGGCGGGAGAGCAGTTCTTC
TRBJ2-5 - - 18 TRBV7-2 CASSLIIGNIGARETQYF TGTGCCAGCAGCTTAATCATTGGCAACATTGGCGCTAGAGAGACCCAGTACTTC
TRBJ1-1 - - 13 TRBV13 CASSLVDSDEAFF TGTGCCAGCAGCTTAGTTGACAGTGATGAAGCTTTCTTT
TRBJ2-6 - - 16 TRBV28 CASSPLRSSGANVLTF TGTGCCAGCAGCCCCCTGAGGTCCTCTGGGGCCAACGTCCTGACTTTC
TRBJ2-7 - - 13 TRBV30 CAWDLGESYEQYF TGTGCCTGGGATTTAGGGGAATCCTACGAGCAGTACTTC
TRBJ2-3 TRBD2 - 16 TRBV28 CASSLGLAGSTDTQYF TGTGCCAGCAGTCTGGGACTAGCGGGGAGCACAGATACGCAGTATTTT
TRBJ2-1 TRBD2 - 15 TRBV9 CASSRRLAGDNEQFF TGTGCCAGCAGCCGGAGACTAGCGGGGGACAATGAGCAGTTCTTC
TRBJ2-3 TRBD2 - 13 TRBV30 CAMGLGPPDTQYF TGTGCTATGGGACTAGGCCCCCCAGATACGCAGTATTTT
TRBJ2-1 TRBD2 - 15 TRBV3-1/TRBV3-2 CASSQVGRGVNEQFF TGTGCCAGCAGCCAAGTAGGGCGGGGGGTCAATGAGCAGTTCTTC
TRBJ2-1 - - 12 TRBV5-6 CASSFLSNEQFF TGTGCCAGCAGCTTCCTCAGCAATGAGCAGTTCTTC
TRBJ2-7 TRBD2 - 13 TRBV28 CASSISGGYEQYF TGTGCCAGCAGTATTAGCGGGGGCTACGAGCAGTACTTC
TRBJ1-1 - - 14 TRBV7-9 CASSLDRERGSAFF TGTGCCAGCAGCTTAGACCGTGAAAGGGGCTCGGCTTTCTTT
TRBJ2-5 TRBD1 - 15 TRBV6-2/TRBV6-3 CASSSTYRDRETQYF TGTGCCAGCAGTTCCACCTACCGGGACAGAGAGACCCAGTACTTC
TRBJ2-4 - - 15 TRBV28 CASSLAGGAKNIQYF TGTGCCAGCAGTTTAGCCGGTGGAGCCAAAAACATTCAGTACTTC
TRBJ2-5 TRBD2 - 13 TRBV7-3 CASSPTSGETQYF TGTGCCAGCAGCCCGACTAGCGGGGAGACCCAGTACTTC
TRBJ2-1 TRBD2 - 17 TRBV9 CASSVAISGGSYNEQFF TGTGCCAGCAGCGTAGCGATTAGCGGGGGGTCCTACAATGAGCAGTTCTTC